These 25 T cell receptor beta chains were sequenced from one sample in a study of blood T cell repertoires in COVID-19. Clones were sequenced by immunoSEQ multiplex PCR, and TCRdb holds only the in-frame ones, with some missing. The data hold about 670,000 clones, with 85% to 90% observed a single time. Sequences were obtained from peripheral blood. Receptor source: a young woman with acute or convalescent COVID-19.

This CDR3 reads CASSYGGLANNEQFF. CDR3 nucleotide sequence: TGTGCCAGCAGTTACGGGGGACTAGCCAACAATGAGCAGTTCTTC. This chain connects TRBV6-5 to TRBJ2-1, with 9 bases that match TRBD2. Germline assignment: CDR1 MNHEY and CDR2 SVGAGI. This CDR3 has 15 residues. Losses at the gene ends were 2 bases for V and 5 bases for J; bases not matched to a gene: 4.

The rearrangement uses TRBV19 and TRBJ2-7, with D maybe TRBD2 (6 bases). The V end was cut by 5 bases, the J end by 4 bases, with 18 bases between. The CDR3 has 15 residues. CDR1 and CDR2 (germline): LNHDA, SQIVND (reference sequence). DNA of the CDR3: TGTGCCAGTAGTCCACCGGACCCGGGGGAATACGAGCAGTACTTC. As protein: CASSPPDPGEYEQYF.

This rearrangement joins TRBV5-1 to TRBJ2-7, with TRBD1 matching over 8 bases. The germline gives CDR1 SGHRS, CDR2 YFSETQ. The V and J ends lost 4 bases and 0 bases, in that order; junction bases with no gene match: 6. The CDR3 consists of 15 residues. Here the CDR3 reads CASSPGTGYSYEQYF. CDR3 DNA: TGCGCCAGCAGCCCCGGGACAGGATACTCCTACGAGCAGTACTTC.

This chain uses TRBV5-1 with TRBJ1-6, with D possibly being TRBD1 (6 bases). The length of the CDR3 is 15 residues. CDR1 and CDR2 from the germline V gene are SGHRS and YFSETQ. V was clipped by 0 bases and J by 7 bases, with 11 bases between them. The CDR3 DNA reads as TGCGCCAGCAGCTTGGGGACAGCTTCAAATTCACCCCTCCACTTT. Protein: CASSLGTASNSPLHF.

The chain couples TRBV10-3 to TRBJ1-1; 10 positions agree with TRBD1. V lost 11 bases, J lost 3 bases, and 9 bases stayed unmatched. The CDR3 runs to 14 residues. CDR1 and CDR2 from the germline V gene are ENHRY and SYGVKD. CDR3 sequence: CAVRDRGLDTEAFF. CDR3 nucleotides: TGTGCCGTCCGGGACAGGGGCCTGGACACTGAAGCTTTCTTT.

The genes are TRBV19 and TRBJ1-2; possibly TRBD1 for D (5 bases). This CDR3 has 15 residues. The V gene's germline CDR1 is LNHDA and CDR2 SQIVND (reference sequence). Trimming cost V 3 bases and J 6 bases, with 17 bases left between them. CDR3 coding DNA: TGTGCCAGTAGTATCTTGGCGGGGGGAGCTCATGGCTACACCTTC. Protein sequence: CASSILAGGAHGYTF. The full variable domain, with the rest looked up from reference TRBV19 and TRBJ1-2, is DGGITQSPKYLFRKEGQNVTLSCEQNLNHDAMYWYRQDPGQGLRLIYYSQIVNDFQKGDIAEGYSVSREKKESFPLTVTSAQKNPTAFYLCASSILAGGAHGYTFGSGTRLTVV.

CDR3 bases: TGTGCCAGCAGCGTAGGGTACTACACCGGGGAGCTGTTTTTT. It codes for CASSVGYYTGELFF. The chain couples TRBV9 to TRBJ2-2, with D unclear. Trimming removed 0 bases at V and 3 bases at J, with 6 bases between. This CDR3 comprises 14 residues. The germline CDR1 and CDR2 sequences are SGDLS and YYNGEE.

This chain links TRBV6-5 with TRBJ1-2, with 7 bases that match TRBD1. Germline V CDR1 and CDR2: MNHEY, SVGAGI. This CDR3 has 15 amino acids. With V trimmed by 7 bases and J by 2 bases, 10 bases remained unmatched. CDR3 bases: TGTGCCAGCACTGTAGGACAGGAAAGAAACTATGGCTACACCTTC. Protein product: CASTVGQERNYGYTF.

The chain joins TRBV5-4 to TRBJ2-2; D may be TRBD1 (7 bases). CDR1 and CDR2 (germline): SGHNT, YYREEE (reference sequence). The CDR3 loop spans 16 amino acids. The V gene lost 4 bases and the J gene lost 1 base, with 14 bases spanning the gap. The CDR3 is CASSDAGQLNTGELFF. The CDR3 region has the DNA TGTGCCAGCAGCGACGCGGGACAGTTGAACACCGGGGAGCTGTTTTTT.

The chain recombines TRBV29-1 with TRBJ1-2; no clear D. This CDR3 region has 12 residues. V shed 6 bases and J shed 6 bases, with 14 bases lying between them. CDR1 is SQVTM and CDR2 is ANQGSEA in the germline V gene. For the CDR3, the DNA is TGCAGCGTCCCCCTCCTAACTCATGGCTACACCTTC. This codes for CSVPLLTHGYTF.

The chain combines TRBV25-1 with TRBJ1-2, with D unresolved. Per the germline V gene, CDR1 is MGHDK and CDR2 is SYGVNS. V was shortened by 5 bases and J by 3 bases, with 19 bases between the two germline ends. This CDR3 region has 16 residues. The CDR3 region is CASSPPRTRRDYGYTF. CDR3 nucleotides: TGTGCCAGCAGTCCTCCGAGGACCCGGCGGGACTATGGCTACACCTTC.

This chain connects TRBV9 to TRBJ1-2; TRBD1 agrees at 7 bases. The CDR3 extends over 15 amino acids. Germline CDR1 SGDLS, CDR2 YYNGEE. With V trimmed by 4 bases and J by 2 bases, 8 bases remained unmatched. Here the CDR3 reads CASSSEGGPNYGYTF. CDR3 DNA: TGTGCCAGCAGCTCCGAAGGGGGCCCCAACTATGGCTACACCTTC.

The J gene is TRBJ2-1, the V gene TRBV24-1, with 10 bases identical to TRBD2. The germline gives CDR1 KGHDR, CDR2 SFDVKD. J gave up 5 bases and V 4 bases, and 7 bases lay outside the gene matches. CDR3 length equals 16 residues. For the CDR3, the DNA is TGTGCCACCAGTGACCCTAGCGGGGGCAGAAACAATGAGCAGTTCTTC. Encoded protein: CATSDPSGGRNNEQFF.

The chain carries TRBV19 and TRBJ1-1, with 7 bases fitting TRBD1. The V and J ends lost 1 base and 3 bases, in that order; junction bases with no gene match: 5. The CDR3 extends over 15 amino acids. Germline V gene sequence: CDR1 LNHDA, CDR2 SQIVND (reference sequence). DNA of the CDR3: TGTGCCAGTAGTATAGGAGCAGGGGGGTACACTGAAGCTTTCTTT. Translation gives CASSIGAGGYTEAFF.

The J gene is TRBJ2-7, the V gene TRBV13, with TRBD1 identical over 9 bases. After removal of 4 bases from V and 4 bases from J, the junction contained 5 bases not matched to a gene. CDR3 length: 14 amino acids. Germline CDR1 is PRHDT and CDR2 is FYEKMQ (reference sequence). CDR3 nucleotide sequence: TGTGCCAGCAGCTCCGGGACAGGGATATACGAGCAGTACTTC. Translated: CASSSGTGIYEQYF. Combining the CDR3 with reference TRBV13 and TRBJ2-7 gives the whole variable domain AAGVIQSPRHLIKEKRETATLKCYPIPRHDTVYWYQQGPGQDPQFLISFYEKMQSDKGSIPDRFSAQQFSDYHSELNMSSLELGDSALYFCASSSGTGIYEQYFGPGTRLTVT.

The chain joins TRBV6-5 to TRBJ2-7; TRBD2 might be the D (6 bases). Germline V lookup: CDR1 MNHEY, CDR2 SVGAGI. CDR3 size: 16 residues. Trimming pared 0 bases from V and 0 bases from J, leaving 12 bases between. The CDR3 DNA reads TGTGCCAGCAGTTACTCGATATACGGGAGCTCCTACGAGCAGTACTTC. It encodes CASSYSIYGSSYEQYF.

The chain uses TRBV7-8 and TRBJ2-7; possibly TRBD1 for D (5 bases). Looked up from germline, CDR1 is SGHVS and CDR2 is FQNEAQ. V was pared by 3 bases and J by 2 bases, with 11 bases between. This CDR3 contains 14 residues. CDR3 amino acids: CASSLHDRTYEQYF. The CDR3 DNA is TGTGCCAGCAGCTTGCACGACAGAACCTACGAGCAGTACTTC.

The chain has TRBV4-1 and TRBJ1-3; D not resolved. The V end was cut by 0 bases, the J end by 0 bases, with 15 bases between. Germline CDR1 reads MGHRA; CDR2 reads YSYEKL. The CDR3 spans 18 residues. The CDR3 sequence is CASSQDSREGYSGNTIYF. The CDR3, as DNA: TGCGCCAGCAGCCAAGATAGTAGGGAGGGATACTCTGGAAACACCATATATTTT.

This chain's CDR3 is CASSFSLGDFGTENSPLHF. In DNA, the CDR3 is TGCGCCAGCAGCTTCTCCTTGGGGGACTTCGGGACAGAAAATTCACCCCTCCACTTT. This chain connects TRBV5-1 to TRBJ1-6; TRBD1 agrees at 7 bases. Germline V gene data show CDR1 as SGHRS and CDR2 as YFSETQ. V shed 2 bases, J shed 7 bases, and the junction held 18 bases outside the gene matches. This CDR3 spans 19 amino acids.

The table lists this clone with a count of one. The V and J genes are TRBV6-2 or TRBV6-3 and TRBJ2-2; 8 bases agree with TRBD1. The germline V gene has CDR1 MNHEY and CDR2 SVGEGT. CDR3 size: 14 residues. The V gene end was trimmed by 6 bases and the J gene end by 6 bases; junction bases not matched to a gene: 6. CDR3: CASSERQGSGELFF. The DNA for the CDR3 is TGTGCCAGCAGCGAACGACAGGGGTCCGGGGAGCTGTTTTTT.

As regards this clone: This specimen includes other DNA sequences encoding the same CDR3. The chain joins TRBV5-1 to TRBJ2-3; D gene ambiguous. The germline V and J ends were trimmed by 1 base and 0 bases, with 6 bases remaining between them. The germline V gene encodes CDR1 SGHRS and CDR2 YFSETQ. The CDR3 has 14 amino acids. This CDR3 is CASSLRGSTDTQYF. The CDR3 DNA follows: TGCGCCAGCAGCTTGCGAGGAAGCACAGATACGCAGTATTTT.

CDR3 sequence (DNA): TGCGCCAGCAGCCTAAGGGCCACAGGGGTCACTAGCACAGATACGCAGTATTTT. Amino acids: CASSLRATGVTSTDTQYF. This sequence joins TRBV5-1 and TRBJ2-3, with 7 bases lining up with TRBD1. Trimming took 4 bases from V and 0 from J; bases not matched to a gene: 14. Germline-derived CDR1 and CDR2 are SGHRS and YFSETQ. This CDR3 spans 18 amino acids.

This chain joins TRBV4-3 and TRBJ2-7, with unresolved D. The ends were cut back, 0 bases at V and 6 bases at J, with 15 bases in the middle. Germline CDR1 and CDR2: LGHNA and YSLEER. The length of the CDR3 is 15 residues. This CDR3 reads CASSQEPYLGGEQYF. The CDR3 DNA follows: TGCGCCAGCAGCCAAGAACCCTACCTCGGCGGCGAGCAGTACTTC.

This chain links TRBV9 with TRBJ1-3, with D perhaps TRBD1 (5 bases). V shed 2 bases and J shed 0 bases, with 12 bases lying between them. This CDR3 region has 16 residues. Germline V gives CDR1 SGDLS, CDR2 YYNGEE. The CDR3 bases are TGTGCCAGCAGCGTGGGCCAGGGAAACTCTGGAAACACCATATATTTT. Translated: CASSVGQGNSGNTIYF.

Written as DNA, the CDR3 is TGTGCTAGTGGTTTCTCAGGGGATCCGACCGTCCAGCCCCAGCATTTT. Translating it yields CASGFSGDPTVQPQHF. The chain couples TRBV12-5 to TRBJ1-5; D may be TRBD1 (6 bases). The CDR3 is 16 residues long. V was clipped by 3 bases and J by 7 bases, with 19 bases between them. Looked up from germline, CDR1 is LGHNT and CDR2 is FRNRAP.